This T cell receptor (beta chain) was sequenced in a study of cytomegalovirus exposure and HLA in healthy donors. Study context: The roughly 670 first-cohort repertoires shared a platform with the approximately 110 validation repertoires, as reported in a later analysis. Study-level results: The study found most TCR sequences rare, yet found some public TCRs in many donors. The study labeled 180 or so TCR beta chains cytomegalovirus-associated.

On this clone: Its antigen is undetermined.

The CDR3 spans 15 residues. Trimming cost V 1 base and J 5 bases, with 15 bases left between them. Germline lookup yields CDR1 SGHRS and CDR2 YFSETQ. Only in-frame clones appear in the TCRdb table, and some are missing; sequencing was by immunoSEQ multiplex PCR. The sample consists of about 160,000 clones, roughly 90% of them appearing once. The donors were members of the validation cohort comprising about 130 subjects, separate from the roughly 640-subject first cohort. The rearrangement uses TRBV5-1 and TRBJ2-5; perhaps TRBD2 as D (6 bases). Sequencing was done on a sample of PBMCs. This clonotype originated in a woman under 30 in good health and CMV-seropositive. The CDR3 nucleotides are TGCGCCAGCAGCTTGACGTCCGGGAGTTCGGAGACCCAGTACTTC. Protein: CASSLTSGSSETQYF.